This T cell receptor beta chain stems from a study of OX40 agonist ivuxolimab in advanced cancers. Describing the broader study: Ivuxolimab, which targeted the costimulatory receptor OX40 (CD134), was an agonistic, fully human IgG2 monoclonal antibody. Three dose-escalation patients achieved partial responses, one with hepatocellular carcinoma and two with cutaneous melanoma. Peripheral TCRbeta sequencing aimed to test whether ivuxolimab altered TCR sequence diversity and caused clonal T-cell expansion. Among the approximately 50 dose-escalation patients, some 20 had hepatocellular carcinoma, some 15 melanoma, 9 renal cell carcinoma and 9 head and neck cancer. Intravenous ivuxolimab was administered to patients every 2 weeks at six dose levels: 0.01, 0.1, 0.3, 1.5, 3 and 10 mg/kg. Patients were allowed to have had prior anti-PD-1, anti-PD-L1 or anti-CTLA-4 therapy, and approximately 39% of the dose-escalation patients had been treated with checkpoint inhibitors. The paper reports the monotherapy dose-escalation portion (N of about 54 patients) of the phase I ivuxolimab trial. A male proportion of around 83% and a mean age of approximately 55 years, ranging from about 20 to 85, were recorded for the dose-escalation cohort. Study-wide conclusions, independent of this receptor: After ivuxolimab, more expanded clones were found on average in CD8+ T cells than in CD4+ T cells. The antigen specificity of the clonally expanded peripheral T cells was not determined. Clonal expansion of both CD4+ and CD8+ blood T cells was observed from baseline to week 6 at doses 0.1 to 3.0 mg/kg. Low levels of normalized T-cell clonal expansion were also seen in some nonresponding patients. In the 0.1-3.0 mg/kg groups, partial responders had among the lowest normalized peripheral clonal expansion, particularly in CD8+ T cells.

About this clone itself: Its antigen specificity is not known. Base-call qualities are not available, and no considerably larger clone is one nucleotide away.

Taken from the germline V gene, the CDR1 and CDR2 loops are ENHRY and SYGVKD. V is pared back by 9 bases and J by 0 bases, with 5 bases lying between the germline termini. Including the terminal cysteine and phenylalanine, the CDR3 comprises 11 residues. The kept DNA is CDR3 alone, 33 bases in frame from the first base. Genomic DNA was isolated from the sorted cells so that the TCRbeta CDR3 region could be sequenced. TCRbeta CDR3 regions were sequenced using the immunoSEQ Assay. Here the immuneACCESS table is served through TCRdb, limited to in-frame sequences with V and J called. Missing clones are a known gap in these copies; in checked studies unresolved V genes cover under half, and the rest lacks a known reason. The sample records over 20,000 clones, 85% of which are singletons. In total, the top ten clones hold 30% to 40% of the sample. The trial excluded patients who had a history of autoimmune disease or who were on systemic immunosuppression. Peripheral blood for TCR sequencing was collected from all dose cohorts at baseline, on cycle 4 day 1, and on cycle 7 day 1. Samples were obtained from an open-label, multicenter, first-in-human phase I dose-escalation trial of ivuxolimab. Adults with locally advanced or metastatic melanoma, renal cell carcinoma, hepatocellular carcinoma or head and neck squamous cell carcinoma were enrolled in the trial. Before TCR sequencing, CD4+ T cells and CD8+ T cells were sorted from peripheral blood as separate populations.

In this chain, TRBV10-3 is recombined with TRBJ1-1, with the D gene call left open. Sequences were derived from CD4+ or CD8+ T cells sorted from blood, sampled in a trial of the OX40 agonist ivuxolimab. This clonotype was obtained from an adult with an advanced solid tumor such as melanoma, head and neck, liver or kidney cancer. At the DNA level, the sequence is TGTGCCATAAGACTGAACACTGAAGCTTTCTTT. Its coded protein is CAIRLNTEAFF.